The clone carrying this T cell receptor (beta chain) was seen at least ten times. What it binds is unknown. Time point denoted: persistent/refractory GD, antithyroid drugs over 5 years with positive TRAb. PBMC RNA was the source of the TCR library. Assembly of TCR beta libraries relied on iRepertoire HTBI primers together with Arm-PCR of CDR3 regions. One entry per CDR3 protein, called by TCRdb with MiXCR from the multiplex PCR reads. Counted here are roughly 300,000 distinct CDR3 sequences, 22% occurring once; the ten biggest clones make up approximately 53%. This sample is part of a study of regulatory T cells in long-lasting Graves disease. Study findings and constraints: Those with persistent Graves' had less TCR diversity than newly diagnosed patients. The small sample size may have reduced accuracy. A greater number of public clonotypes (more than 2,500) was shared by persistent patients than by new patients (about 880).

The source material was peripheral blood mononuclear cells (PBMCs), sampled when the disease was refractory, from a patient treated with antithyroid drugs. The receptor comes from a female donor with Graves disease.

The CDR3 here is CASSPRIEPGELFF. The CDR3 DNA reads as TGTGCCAGCAGTCCCAGAATTGAACCCGGGGAGCTGTTTTTT. The V and J genes are TRBV28 and TRBJ2-2, with D hard to call. CDR1 is MDHEN and CDR2 is SYDVKM in the germline V gene. The CDR3 consists of 14 residues. V was clipped by 5 bases and J by 6 bases, with 13 bases between them.